A selection of T cell receptor beta chains follows, all from one sample in a study of shared clonotypes between healthy human individuals. Generated by immunoSEQ multiplex PCR, the TCRdb table keeps only in-frame clones and is missing some. This table holds just over 2,000,000 clones, about 95% found once. Sequences were obtained from naive CD4+ T cells sorted from blood. The receptors were gathered from a man aged 18 to 29 in good health. CDR3s include the opening cysteine and the closing phenylalanine or tryptophan. A D gene is named only where the DNA matches it firmly. Some rows have no size entry. The others give once, few or many, or a class for an expanded clone.

j_call: TRBJ2-1; v_call: TRBV28; clone_size: .; d_call: .; cdr3_aa: CASSSYNTRGGSSYNEQFF; cdr3_nt: TGTGCCAGCAGCAGCTACAATACCCGTGGGGGGAGCTCCTACAATGAGCAGTTCTTC
j_call: TRBJ2-1; v_call: TRBV5-5; clone_size: .; d_call: .; cdr3_aa: CASSHGQGTYNEQFF; cdr3_nt: TGTGCCAGCAGCCATGGGCAGGGCACCTACAATGAGCAGTTCTTC
j_call: TRBJ1-4; v_call: TRBV5-1; clone_size: .; d_call: .; cdr3_aa: CASSTEQVSNEKLFF; cdr3_nt: TGCGCCAGCAGCACGGAACAGGTATCAAATGAAAAACTGTTTTTT
j_call: TRBJ1-6; v_call: TRBV4-1; clone_size: .; d_call: TRBD1; cdr3_aa: CASSLRGGGASYNSPLHF; cdr3_nt: TGCGCCAGCAGCCTCAGGGGAGGGGGCGCATCCTATAATTCACCCCTCCACTTT
j_call: TRBJ2-3; v_call: TRBV7-9; clone_size: .; d_call: .; cdr3_aa: CASSDSGGGTDTQYF; cdr3_nt: TGTGCCAGCAGCGACAGTGGCGGGGGCACAGATACGCAGTATTTT
j_call: TRBJ1-2; v_call: TRBV15; clone_size: once; d_call: TRBD1; cdr3_aa: CATSRGKTGYGYTF; cdr3_nt: TGTGCCACCAGCAGAGGGAAGACAGGGTATGGCTACACCTTC
j_call: TRBJ1-4; v_call: TRBV18; clone_size: .; d_call: .; cdr3_aa: CASSPPGEKLFF; cdr3_nt: TGTGCCAGCTCACCCCCGGGTGAAAAACTGTTTTTT
j_call: TRBJ2-7; v_call: TRBV10-3; clone_size: .; d_call: TRBD2; cdr3_aa: CATVSGGLANEQYF; cdr3_nt: TGTGCCACCGTTAGCGGGGGCTTGGCCAACGAGCAGTACTTC
j_call: TRBJ1-5; v_call: TRBV27; clone_size: .; d_call: TRBD1; cdr3_aa: CASSLGQGGNQPQHF; cdr3_nt: TGTGCCAGCAGTTTAGGACAGGGCGGCAATCAGCCCCAGCATTTT
j_call: TRBJ1-6; v_call: TRBV4-1; clone_size: .; d_call: TRBD1; cdr3_aa: CASSVGTANDRGPYNSPLHF; cdr3_nt: TGCGCCAGCAGCGTTGGGACAGCGAATGACCGCGGACCCTATAATTCACCCCTCCACTTT
j_call: TRBJ1-6; v_call: TRBV7-9; clone_size: few; d_call: TRBD1; cdr3_aa: CASSASTGEGGSPLHF; cdr3_nt: TGTGCCAGCAGCGCTAGTACAGGGGAAGGAGGTTCACCCCTCCACTTT
j_call: TRBJ1-1; v_call: TRBV7-2; clone_size: .; d_call: TRBD1; cdr3_aa: CASSPGGANTEAFF; cdr3_nt: TGTGCCAGCAGCCCAGGGGGGGCGAACACTGAAGCTTTCTTT
j_call: TRBJ2-3; v_call: TRBV7-8; clone_size: .; d_call: TRBD2; cdr3_aa: CASSLSGGFSTDTQYF; cdr3_nt: TGTGCCAGCAGCTTAAGCGGGGGTTTTAGCACAGATACGCAGTATTTT
j_call: TRBJ1-6; v_call: TRBV9; clone_size: .; d_call: TRBD1; cdr3_aa: CASSAGQGTYNSPLHF; cdr3_nt: TGTGCCAGCAGCGCAGGACAGGGAACCTATAATTCACCCCTCCACTTT
j_call: TRBJ1-1; v_call: TRBV27; clone_size: .; d_call: .; cdr3_aa: CASSLTARGLEAFF; cdr3_nt: TGTGCCAGCAGCCTTACCGCTAGGGGGTTAGAAGCTTTCTTT
j_call: TRBJ2-7; v_call: TRBV27; clone_size: .; d_call: .; cdr3_aa: CASRRGSSYEQYF; cdr3_nt: TGTGCCAGCAGACGGGGTAGCTCCTACGAGCAGTACTTC
j_call: TRBJ1-5; v_call: TRBV30; clone_size: once; d_call: .; cdr3_aa: CAWSGGQYNQPQHF; cdr3_nt: TGTGCCTGGTCAGGTGGACAGTACAATCAGCCCCAGCATTTT
j_call: TRBJ2-6; v_call: TRBV30; clone_size: .; d_call: .; cdr3_aa: CACAQDSGANVLTF; cdr3_nt: TGTGCCTGCGCCCAGGACTCTGGGGCCAACGTCCTGACTTTC
j_call: TRBJ2-1; v_call: TRBV6-6; clone_size: .; d_call: .; cdr3_aa: CASTKGDVEQFF; cdr3_nt: TGTGCCAGCACCAAGGGGGACGTTGAGCAGTTCTTC
j_call: TRBJ2-5; v_call: TRBV5-1; clone_size: .; d_call: .; cdr3_aa: CASSFGWEAQETQYF; cdr3_nt: TGCGCCAGCAGCTTTGGTTGGGAGGCCCAAGAGACCCAGTACTTC
j_call: TRBJ2-1; v_call: TRBV10-2; clone_size: .; d_call: TRBD2; cdr3_aa: CASSLAGGSNEQFF; cdr3_nt: TGCGCCAGCAGTCTAGCGGGAGGATCAAATGAGCAGTTCTTC
j_call: TRBJ1-3; v_call: TRBV30; clone_size: .; d_call: .; cdr3_aa: CAWMWQPQGNTIYF; cdr3_nt: TGTGCCTGGATGTGGCAGCCGCAGGGAAACACCATATATTTT
j_call: TRBJ2-7; v_call: TRBV19; clone_size: .; d_call: TRBD1; cdr3_aa: CASSPRQGQPQYF; cdr3_nt: TGTGCCAGTAGTCCTCGACAGGGCCAGCCGCAGTACTTC
j_call: TRBJ2-5; v_call: TRBV28; clone_size: .; d_call: TRBD1; cdr3_aa: CASSYQGVPKETQYF; cdr3_nt: TGTGCCAGCAGTTATCAGGGGGTCCCTAAAGAGACCCAGTACTTC
j_call: TRBJ1-2; v_call: TRBV11-2; clone_size: .; d_call: .; cdr3_aa: CASSLDRVDYGYTF; cdr3_nt: TGTGCCAGCAGCTTAGATCGGGTGGACTATGGCTACACCTTC
j_call: TRBJ2-1; v_call: TRBV5-6; clone_size: .; d_call: TRBD2; cdr3_aa: CASSYGLAPHEQFF; cdr3_nt: TGTGCCAGCAGCTACGGACTAGCTCCCCATGAGCAGTTCTTC
j_call: TRBJ2-7; v_call: TRBV30; clone_size: .; d_call: TRBD1; cdr3_aa: CAQGARYEQYF; cdr3_nt: TGTGCCCAGGGGGCGCGCTACGAGCAGTACTTC
j_call: TRBJ2-7; v_call: TRBV5-1; clone_size: .; d_call: TRBD1; cdr3_aa: CASSFSGTGAYEQYF; cdr3_nt: TGCGCCAGCAGCTTTTCCGGGACAGGGGCCTACGAGCAGTACTTC
j_call: TRBJ1-5; v_call: TRBV12-5; clone_size: .; d_call: .; cdr3_aa: CASGGQGSKNSGEPQHF; cdr3_nt: TGTGCTAGTGGTGGTCAGGGTTCGAAAAACTCGGGGGAGCCCCAGCATTTT
j_call: TRBJ1-3; v_call: TRBV5-1; clone_size: .; d_call: .; cdr3_aa: CASSESSSGNTIYF; cdr3_nt: TGCGCCAGCAGCGAGTCCAGCTCTGGAAACACCATATATTTT
j_call: TRBJ2-2; v_call: TRBV5-4; clone_size: .; d_call: .; cdr3_aa: CASSVVGGGTGELFF; cdr3_nt: TGTGCCAGCAGCGTTGTGGGGGGAGGTACCGGGGAGCTGTTTTTT
j_call: TRBJ1-4; v_call: TRBV6-1; clone_size: .; d_call: TRBD1; cdr3_aa: CASSDVTGAILQINEKLFF; cdr3_nt: TGTGCCAGCAGTGACGTGACAGGGGCGATACTACAAATTAATGAAAAACTGTTTTTT